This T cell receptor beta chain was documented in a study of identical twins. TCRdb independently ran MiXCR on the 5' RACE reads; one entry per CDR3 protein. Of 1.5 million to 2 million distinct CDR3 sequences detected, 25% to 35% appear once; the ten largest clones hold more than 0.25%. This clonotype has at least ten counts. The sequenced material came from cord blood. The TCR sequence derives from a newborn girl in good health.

The CDR3 coding sequence is TGTGCCAGCAGCTTACCGCCCAACACTGAAGCTTTCTTT. Encoded protein: CASSLPPNTEAFF. The rearrangement joins TRBV12-3 or TRBV12-4 to TRBJ1-1; D remains unclear. Trimming took off 6 bases at V and 2 bases at J, with 10 bases between the two ends. The CDR3 totals 13 residues.